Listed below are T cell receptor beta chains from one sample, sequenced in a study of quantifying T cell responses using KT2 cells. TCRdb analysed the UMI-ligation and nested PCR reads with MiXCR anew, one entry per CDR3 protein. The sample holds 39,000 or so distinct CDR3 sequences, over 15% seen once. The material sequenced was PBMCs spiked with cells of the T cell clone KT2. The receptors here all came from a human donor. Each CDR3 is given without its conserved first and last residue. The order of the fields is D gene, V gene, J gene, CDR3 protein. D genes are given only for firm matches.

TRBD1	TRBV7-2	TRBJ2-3	ASSLGAGGTDTQY
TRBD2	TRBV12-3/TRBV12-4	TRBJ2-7	ASSPRGGDEQY
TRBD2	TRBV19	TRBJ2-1	ASRLERGVNNEQF
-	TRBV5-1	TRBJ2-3	ASSDVGGRTDTQY
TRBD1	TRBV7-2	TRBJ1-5	ASSTYRGAQPQH
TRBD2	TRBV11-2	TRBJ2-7	ASSTLTSGIGEQY
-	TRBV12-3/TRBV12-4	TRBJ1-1	ASSFLAAEAF
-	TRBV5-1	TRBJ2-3	ASSLVQGPGTDTQY
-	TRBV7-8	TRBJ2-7	ASSSLAGATSYEQY
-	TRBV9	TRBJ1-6	ASSVARRDSPLH
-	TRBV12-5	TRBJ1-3	ASGEPAGNRGNTIY
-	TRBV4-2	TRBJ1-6	ASSPRETDNSPLH
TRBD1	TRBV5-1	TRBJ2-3	ASSSGGSTDTQY
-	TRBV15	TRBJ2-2	ATSRVSTGELF
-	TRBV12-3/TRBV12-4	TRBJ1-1	ASSLTGLGARNTEAF
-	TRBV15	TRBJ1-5	ATSRDYNSNQPQH
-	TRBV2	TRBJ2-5	ASTSGRGETQY
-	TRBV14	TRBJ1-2	ASSPPGTDYGYT
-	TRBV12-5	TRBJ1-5	ASGLSGNQPQH
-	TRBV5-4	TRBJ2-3	ASSLGSPSDTQY
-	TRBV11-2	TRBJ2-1	ASGPGEQF
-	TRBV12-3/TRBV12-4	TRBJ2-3	ASSQIHTDTQY
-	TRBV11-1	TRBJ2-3	ASSEKGGASDTQY
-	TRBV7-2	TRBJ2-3	ASSPRSDSATDTQY
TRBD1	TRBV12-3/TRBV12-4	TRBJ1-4	ASSLWGQGNEKLF
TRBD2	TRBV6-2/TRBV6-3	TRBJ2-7	ASSYKLGTSGGVGSYEQY
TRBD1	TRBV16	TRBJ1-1	ASSHRGQGITEAF
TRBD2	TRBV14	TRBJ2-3	ASSQDLAGVGDTQY
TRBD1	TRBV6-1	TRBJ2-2	ASSTGRNTGELF
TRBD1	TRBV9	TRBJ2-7	ASSEGQGSYEQY
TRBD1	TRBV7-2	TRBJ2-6	ASSLGTGTGANVLT